The rows below give T cell receptor beta chains drawn from one sample of a study of T cell responses to AZD1222 COVID-19 vaccine. Sequenced by immunoSEQ multiplex PCR; TCRdb stores in-frame clones only, minus some. The sample includes fewer than 120,000 clones, approximately 92% of them seen just once. The sequencing here drew on peripheral blood, taken 28 days after the second AZD1222 dose. Source of these receptors: an adult who received the AZD1222 COVID-19 vaccine. Each CDR3 is given with its conserved first and last residue. D genes are given only for firm matches. Expanded clones get a size class; other rows say once, few or many, or leave the size out.

cdr3_aa cdr3_nt j_call v_call clone_size d_call cdr3_length
CASSLSASGGAVDEQFF TGTGCCAGCAGCTTGTCCGCTAGCGGGGGGGCGGTGGATGAGCAGTTCTTC TRBJ2-1 TRBV5-6 NA TRBD2 17
CASSSAGILAGYTF TGTGCCAGCAGTTCCGCCGGGATCCTTGCGGGCTACACCTTC TRBJ1-2 TRBV27 once NA 14
CASSLDSLNYGYTF TGCGCCAGCAGCTTGGACAGCCTTAACTATGGCTACACCTTC TRBJ1-2 TRBV5-1 NA NA 14
CASSQDPVRAHTF TGTGCCAGCAGCCAAGATCCGGTTCGGGCTCACACCTTC TRBJ1-2 TRBV4-2 NA NA 13
CASRSSSGNTIYF TGCGCCAGCAGAAGTAGCTCTGGAAACACCATATATTTT TRBJ1-3 TRBV4-1 once NA 13
CAWSVIDNYGYTF TGTGCCTGGAGCGTAATAGATAACTATGGCTACACCTTC TRBJ1-2 TRBV30 NA NA 13
CASSYGTGVREQYF TGCGCCAGCAGCTACGGGACAGGGGTTAGGGAGCAGTACTTC TRBJ2-7 TRBV5-1 NA TRBD1 14
CASSRTGISTGELFF TGCGCCAGCAGTCGGACAGGAATAAGCACCGGGGAGCTGTTTTTT TRBJ2-2 TRBV5-1 NA TRBD1 15
CASSYTGIANEKLFF TGCGCCAGCAGTTATACAGGGATAGCTAATGAAAAACTGTTTTTT TRBJ1-4 TRBV5-1 NA NA 15
CASSEEGHYEQYF TGTGCCAGCAGCGAAGAGGGGCACTACGAGCAGTACTTC TRBJ2-7 TRBV7-9 NA NA 13
CASSPTGGYNEQFF TGTGCCAGCTCACCAACAGGGGGCTACAATGAGCAGTTCTTC TRBJ2-1 TRBV18 once TRBD1 14
CASSPRTAAGGYTF TGTGCCAGCAGCCCCCGGACGGCGGCAGGTGGCTACACCTTC TRBJ1-2 TRBV7-8 NA NA 14
CASSETSGGSYNEQFF TGTGCCAGTAGTGAGACTAGCGGGGGATCTTACAATGAGCAGTTCTTC TRBJ2-1 TRBV19 NA TRBD2 16
CASSLVVGNIQYF TGTGCCAGCAGCTTAGTGGTGGGAAACATTCAGTACTTC TRBJ2-4 TRBV7-2 NA NA 13